The sequence of this T cell receptor (beta chain) was determined in a study of T-cell reconstitution after alpha-beta-depleted transplantation in children. Germline V gene lookup returns CDR1 PRHDT and CDR2 FYEKMQ (reference sequence). The CDR3 covers 14 residues. V gave up 4 bases and J gave up 5 bases, with 14 bases separating them. A library of TCRbeta sequences, prepared with unique molecular identifiers, was generated. TCRdb re-analysed the PCR reads in MiXCR, keeping a single row per CDR3 protein. The sample includes more than 450,000 distinct CDR3 sequences, about a sixth of them seen just once.

The sequence was obtained from a human donor who donated a stem cell graft to a child with acute lymphoblastic leukemia. This specimen was PBMCs from the stem cell graft donor, taken from the stem cell graft. The chain joins TRBV13 to TRBJ1-1; weak D call: TRBD1 (6 bases). The CDR3 DNA sequence: TGTGCCAGCAGCTCGGTACAGGGAGGGACTGAAGCTTTCTTT. This sequence encodes CASSSVQGGTEAFF.